Shown below are 22 T cell receptor beta chains from a single sample sequenced in a study of STAT5B mutations in CD4+ large granular lymphocyte leukemia. The assay was immunoSEQ multiplex PCR, and TCRdb's table has in-frame clones only and misses some. Of 20,000 to 25,000 clones in the sample, 70% were seen once. Sequencing input: CD4+ T cells from blood buffy coats. The receptors stem from a human donor in good health.

This clone was recorded a few times. The chain is built from TRBV6-1 and TRBJ2-7, with TRBD1 matching 7 bases. Unmatched junction bases numbered 16, after V lost 7 bases and J lost 7 bases. The CDR3 extends over 15 amino acids. Germline V gives CDR1 MNHNS, CDR2 SASEGT. The CDR3 sequence is CASTRGPTGSGEQYF. CDR3 DNA sequence: TGTGCCAGCACCCGAGGACCGACAGGGTCGGGAGAGCAGTACTTC.

The chain uses TRBV6-5 and TRBJ1-2, with D possibly matching TRBD1 (6 bases). V was pared by 5 bases and J by 8 bases, with 18 bases between. The CDR3 consists of 14 residues. Germline V gene data show CDR1 as MNHEY and CDR2 as SVGAGI. CDR3 amino acids: CASSPRPGGLGYTF. The CDR3 DNA reads TGTGCCAGCAGTCCCCGCCCGGGGGGCCTGGGCTACACCTTC.

A few counts support this clone. The chain has TRBV27 and TRBJ2-2; 8 bases line up with TRBD1. The V segment lost 4 bases and the J segment 4 bases; nucleotides outside the gene matches: 2. Per germline, CDR1 MNHEY and CDR2 SMNVEV (reference sequence). CDR3 size: 14 residues. The CDR3 bases are TGTGCCAGCAGTTGGACAGGGATCACCGGGGAGCTGTTTTTT. Translated: CASSWTGITGELFF.

This clone appeared a few times. The chain uses TRBV6-5 and TRBJ2-2; TRBD1 or TRBD2 may be the D gene (5 bases each). Between the trimmed V and J ends, which lost 6 bases and 6 bases, there was a span of 17 bases. The CDR3 length is 15 residues. Looked up from germline, CDR1 is MNHEY and CDR2 is SVGAGI. CDR3 DNA: TGTGCCAGCAGGCGTACACGTCAGGGACCCGGGGAGCTGTTTTTT. This encodes CASRRTRQGPGELFF.

The rearrangement uses TRBV6-6 and TRBJ2-2; TRBD2 matches at 7 bases. V dropped 6 bases and J dropped 7; count of bases not matched to a gene: 11. This CDR3 is built from 15 residues. From germline, CDR1 is MNHNY and CDR2 SVGAGI (reference sequence). CDR3 in DNA: TGTGCCAGCAGACCCCGGTCGGGGGAGGGCGGGGAGCTGTTTTTT. The encoded protein is CASRPRSGEGGELFF.

V usage is TRBV5-4 and J usage is TRBJ1-1; 8 nucleotides match TRBD1. The junction had 6 bases not matched to a gene; V was cut back by 4 bases and J by 1 base. The CDR3 covers 15 residues. Germline V lookup: CDR1 SGHNT, CDR2 YYREEE (reference sequence). The CDR3 DNA reads as TGTGCCAGCAGCGTTTTCAGGGGGCGGAACACTGAAGCTTTCTTT. Protein sequence: CASSVFRGRNTEAFF.

J is TRBJ2-7 and V is TRBV10-1, with D unresolved. V lost 3 bases and J lost 0, with 9 bases in between. CDR1 is WNHNN, CDR2 SYGVQD, per germline (reference sequence). This CDR3 has 14 amino acids. The CDR3 protein is CASSDFPSSYEQYF. Here the CDR3 DNA reads TGCGCCAGCAGTGACTTCCCAAGCTCCTACGAGCAGTACTTC.

V is TRBV7-2 and J is TRBJ1-5; D is perhaps TRBD1 (6 bases). Germline loops: CDR1 SGHTA, CDR2 FQGNSA. V lost 2 bases and J lost 4, with 15 bases in between. This CDR3 spans 16 amino acids. The CDR3 sequence: CASSLHGTMTNQPQHF. For the CDR3, the DNA is TGTGCCAGCAGCTTACATGGGACAATGACAAATCAGCCCCAGCATTTT.

CDR3 coding DNA: TGTGCCAGCAGCTTAGGGGACCCGCTCCTTTACGAGCAGTACTTC. Translating gives CASSLGDPLLYEQYF. The rearrangement uses TRBV11-2 and TRBJ2-7; D may match TRBD1 or TRBD2 (5 bases each). The germline V gene encodes CDR1 SGHAT and CDR2 FQNNGV. This CDR3 contains 15 residues. V dropped 1 base and J dropped 4 bases, with 14 bases sitting between them.

The chain is built from TRBV5-1 and TRBJ2-2; D is perhaps TRBD2 (7 bases). The length of the CDR3 is 19 residues. From germline, CDR1 is SGHRS and CDR2 YFSETQ. Trimming pared 0 bases from V and 1 base from J, leaving 19 bases between. The CDR3 protein is CASSLARNVGGRNTGELFF. The CDR3 DNA reads as TGCGCCAGCAGCTTGGCCCGGAACGTGGGGGGGCGGAACACCGGGGAGCTGTTTTTT.

The chain has TRBV2 and TRBJ2-2, with a tentative D call TRBD1 (5 bases). The ends were cut back, 8 bases at V and 4 bases at J, with 14 bases in the middle. Germline V gives CDR1 SNHLY, CDR2 FYNNEI. This CDR3 has 14 amino acids. CDR3 in DNA: TGTGCCAGCCTAGGGGTACGGGCCACCGGGGAGCTGTTTTTT. Translating gives CASLGVRATGELFF.

Written as DNA, the CDR3 is TGCGCCAGCAGCATAGACCCCCACTATGGCTACACCTTC. Residues: CASSIDPHYGYTF. The J gene is TRBJ1-2, the V gene TRBV5-1; D uncertain. CDR1 and CDR2 from the germline V gene are SGHRS and YFSETQ. The CDR3 is 13 amino acids. The V end was cut by 4 bases, the J end by 3 bases, with 10 bases between.

This sequence joins TRBV9 and TRBJ2-3, with D tentatively TRBD1 (6 bases). This CDR3 spans 13 amino acids. Germline V lookup: CDR1 SGDLS, CDR2 YYNGEE. Trimming shortened V by 7 bases and J by 4 bases, and 13 bases separated the two germline ends. This chain's CDR3 is CASSYRAADTQYF. Here the CDR3 DNA reads TGTGCCAGCTCCTACAGGGCGGCAGATACGCAGTATTTT.

This clone was observed once. J is TRBJ1-2 and V is TRBV5-6; 8 bases match TRBD1. The CDR3 has 14 residues. The trim removed 3 bases at V and 6 bases at J, leaving 7 bases unmatched. Germline V gene sequence: CDR1 SGHDT, CDR2 YYEEEE. CDR3 DNA: TGTGCCAGCAGCTCTTTGGACAGGGTCAATGGCTACACCTTC. As protein: CASSSLDRVNGYTF.

The chain has TRBV10-3 and TRBJ1-2; 7 positions agree with TRBD1. Per germline, CDR1 ENHRY and CDR2 SYGVKD. The CDR3 runs to 13 residues. Losses at the gene ends were 6 bases for V and 4 bases for J; bases not matched to a gene: 5. The CDR3 nucleotides are TGTGCCATCAGGGGGGGACAGAGCTATGGCTACACCTTC. Translated: CAIRGGQSYGYTF.

The chain uses TRBV14 and TRBJ2-7, with D maybe TRBD2 (5 bases). V gave up 10 bases and J gave up 7 bases, with 20 bases separating them. In germline, CDR1 is SGHDN, CDR2 FVKESK. The CDR3 covers 13 residues. CDR3 residues: CATSIHLTGEQYF. CDR3 bases: TGTGCCACTAGTATTCACTTAACGGGAGAGCAGTACTTC.

J is TRBJ2-5 and V is TRBV5-1, with D hard to call. CDR3 length: 13 residues. Germline lookup yields CDR1 SGHRS and CDR2 YFSETQ. V was cut by 1 base and J by 1 base, with 5 bases left in between. CDR3 protein: CASSLNVQETQYF. CDR3 sequence (DNA): TGCGCCAGCAGCTTGAACGTCCAAGAGACCCAGTACTTC. Supplemented by reference TRBV5-1 and TRBJ2-5, the full variable domain reads KAGVTQTPRYLIKTRGQQVTLSCSPISGHRSVSWYQQTPGQGLQFLFEYFSETQRNKGNFPGRFSGRQFSNSRSEMNVSTLELGDSALYLCASSLNVQETQYFGPGTRLLVL.

The chain links TRBV19 to TRBJ1-1; D possibly corresponds to TRBD1 (5 bases). The CDR3 is 14 residues long. Looked up from germline, CDR1 is LNHDA and CDR2 is SQIVND (reference sequence). Trimming removed 7 bases from V and 3 bases from J, with 15 bases in between. CDR3 DNA sequence: TGTGCCAGTACTTCCGGGACTGAAGACACTGAAGCTTTCTTT. Protein product: CASTSGTEDTEAFF.

The chain joins TRBV7-6 to TRBJ2-7; D call uncertain. This CDR3 has 14 residues. V lost 5 bases and J 3 bases, leaving 14 bases between the germline ends. CDR1 and CDR2 (germline): SGHVS, FNYEAQ. This CDR3 reads CASSPRVADYEQYF. As DNA, the CDR3 is TGTGCCAGCAGCCCCCGGGTAGCAGACTACGAGCAGTACTTC.

The table lists this clone with a few counts. The chain is built from TRBV12-2 and TRBJ1-3; the table's TRBD1 call for D was not verified on the DNA. TRBV12-2 is noted as a pseudogene. This CDR3 has 16 amino acids. CDR3 sequence: CASRPQKGAGGNTIYF. In DNA form, the CDR3 reads TGTGCAAGTCGCCCACAAAAGGGGGCCGGTGGAAACACCATATATTTT.

This clone turned up a few times. The chain uses TRBV28 and TRBJ1-2; D not resolved. V gave up 10 bases and J gave up 1 base, with 13 bases separating them. Germline V gives CDR1 MDHEN, CDR2 SYDVKM. The CDR3 covers 13 residues. The CDR3 region has the DNA TGTGCCACCGGGAGACTGATTAACTATGGCTACACCTTC. Encoded protein: CATGRLINYGYTF.

This sequence joins TRBV7-7 and TRBJ2-3; 13 bases map to TRBD2. V gave up 5 bases and J gave up 2 bases; unmatched junction bases: 10. CDR3 length equals 18 residues. CDR1 and CDR2 from the germline V gene are SSHAT and FNYEAQ (reference sequence). The CDR3 loop reads CASSLNLGLAGTTDTQYF. CDR3 coding DNA: TGTGCCAGCAGCCTTAATCTGGGACTAGCGGGGACCACAGATACGCAGTATTTT.